A single sample is the source of the 27 T cell receptor beta chains below, sequenced in a study of cytomegalovirus exposure and HLA in healthy donors. The PCR contained 60 Vbeta and 13 Jbeta primers. The repertoire was sequenced with immunoSEQ multiplex PCR; TCRdb's copy has only in-frame clones and lacks some. The sample shows 65,000 or so clones, more than 75% of them seen only once. Source material: PBMCs. The receptors come from a girl between 5 and 17 years old in good health and CMV-seropositive.

The J gene is TRBJ1-6, the V gene TRBV6-6; D is possibly TRBD1 (6 bases). Trimming stripped 7 bases from V and 7 bases from J, with 17 bases between. The CDR3 extends over 15 amino acids. The germline V gene encodes CDR1 MNHNY and CDR2 SVGAGI (reference sequence). CDR3 DNA: TGTGCCAGCAAAGCGCCAGGGGAAAACAATTCACCCCTCCACTTT. Translation: CASKAPGENNSPLHF.

The chain recombines TRBV4-1 with TRBJ1-6; 8 bases are a match to TRBD1. The CDR3 contains 16 residues. Germline lookup yields CDR1 MGHRA and CDR2 YSYEKL. The V and J ends lost 1 base and 13 bases, in that order; junction bases with no gene match: 12. Written as DNA, the CDR3 is TGCGCCAGCAGCCAAGTATCGGGACAGGCCCAATCGCCCCTCCACTTT. This codes for CASSQVSGQAQSPLHF.

This clone was picked up a small number of times. This chain joins TRBV5-1 and TRBJ1-1; D call uncertain. In germline, CDR1 is SGHRS, CDR2 YFSETQ. Trimming took off 1 base at V and 4 bases at J, with 11 bases between the two ends. The CDR3 sequence is 14 residues long. The CDR3 is CASSLFPEATEAFF. In DNA form, the CDR3 reads TGCGCCAGCAGCTTGTTCCCGGAGGCCACTGAAGCTTTCTTT.

The rearrangement uses TRBV7-9 and TRBJ2-7; D remains ambiguous. This CDR3 comprises 13 residues. Germline assignment: CDR1 SEHNR and CDR2 FQNEAQ (reference sequence). Trimming took 1 base from V and 0 from J, leaving 4 bases between them. The CDR3 protein is CASSLDSSYEQYF. The DNA for the CDR3 is TGTGCCAGCAGCTTAGACAGCTCCTACGAGCAGTACTTC.

This clone was seen only a few times. J is TRBJ1-2 and V is TRBV6-1; 8 nucleotides agree with TRBD1. The V segment lost 5 bases and the J segment 4 bases; nucleotides outside the gene matches: 6. The CDR3 contains 14 residues. Germline values: CDR1 MNHNS, CDR2 SASEGT. CDR3 residues: CASSIHDRGYGYTF. In DNA form, the CDR3 reads TGTGCCAGCAGTATTCATGACAGGGGCTATGGCTACACCTTC.

V gene TRBV7-2 combines with J gene TRBJ2-7, with no clear D. The CDR3 runs to 11 residues. V was pared by 5 bases and J by 6 bases, with 8 bases between. Germline values: CDR1 SGHTA, CDR2 FQGNSA. In DNA form, the CDR3 reads TGTGCCAGCAGCCAACTCCTCGAGCAGTACTTC. Its protein is CASSQLLEQYF. Using reference TRBV7-2 and TRBJ2-7 for the parts outside the CDR3, the full variable domain is GAGVSQSPSNKVTEKGKDVELRCDPISGHTALYWYRQSLGQGLEFLIYFQGNSAPDKSGLPSDRFSAERTGGSVSTLTIQRTQQEDSAVYLCASSQLLEQYFGPGTRLTVT.

The chain is built from TRBV7-8 and TRBJ2-7; a weak D match, TRBD2 (6 bases). V shed 1 base and J shed 4 bases, with 14 bases lying between them. Per the germline V gene, CDR1 is SGHVS and CDR2 is FQNEAQ. The CDR3 is 15 residues long. CDR3 sequence reads: CASSLEWSSGYEQYF. CDR3 in DNA: TGTGCCAGCAGCTTAGAGTGGAGTAGCGGATACGAGCAGTACTTC.

CDR3 residues: CANRKGALGGYTF. CDR3 bases: TGTGCCAATCGAAAGGGGGCCCTAGGAGGCTACACCTTC. The gene calls are TRBV6-1 and TRBJ1-2, with 7 bases identical to TRBD1. Germline loops: CDR1 MNHNS, CDR2 SASEGT. The CDR3 is 13 amino acids. Trimming removed 10 bases from V and 8 bases from J; junction bases left unmatched: 13.

The chain carries TRBV5-1 and TRBJ1-6; 7 bases map to TRBD1. Germline V gives CDR1 SGHRS, CDR2 YFSETQ. The CDR3 runs 16 residues. Germline trimming cut 2 bases from V and 8 bases from J; bases unmatched to any gene: 10. The CDR3 DNA is TGCGCCAGCAGCTTCCTTGGGCAGGGGGGTGATTCACCCCTCCACTTT. Encoded protein: CASSFLGQGGDSPLHF.

V and J are TRBV5-1 and TRBJ2-5, with D maybe TRBD1 (6 bases). This CDR3 is built from 14 residues. Trimming removed 0 bases at V and 5 bases at J, with 11 bases between. Germline V gene data show CDR1 as SGHRS and CDR2 as YFSETQ. The CDR3 reads CASSLVPGVETQYF. For the CDR3, the DNA is TGCGCCAGCAGCTTGGTCCCAGGGGTGGAGACCCAGTACTTC.

A single count supports this clone. The V call is TRBV5-4, the J call TRBJ2-7; D uncertain. This CDR3 has 13 amino acids. V was pared by 0 bases and J by 0 bases, with 4 bases between. Looked up from germline, CDR1 is SGHNT and CDR2 is YYREEE (reference sequence). The CDR3 sequence is CASSLDTSYEQYF. For the CDR3, the DNA is TGTGCCAGCAGCTTGGACACCTCCTACGAGCAGTACTTC.

This chain uses TRBV7-2 with TRBJ2-3; D remains unclear. This CDR3 has 15 amino acids. Trimming left V 5 bases short and J 1 base short, with 13 bases between. Germline assignment: CDR1 SGHTA and CDR2 FQGNSA. The CDR3 spells CASSIGPGRTDTQYF. In nucleotides, the CDR3 is TGTGCCAGCAGCATAGGACCAGGCCGCACAGATACGCAGTATTTT.

The gene calls are TRBV4-1 and TRBJ2-7, with TRBD1 as a possible D gene (5 bases). In germline, CDR1 is MGHRA, CDR2 YSYEKL. The ends were cut back, 0 bases at V and 3 bases at J, with 12 bases in the middle. The CDR3 is 15 residues long. For the CDR3, the DNA is TGCGCCAGCAGCCAAGAAGGCGACAGCCGCTACGAGCAGTACTTC. Amino acid sequence: CASSQEGDSRYEQYF.

The rearrangement links TRBV4-1 to TRBJ2-3; 7 bases are shared with TRBD2. The CDR3 contains 13 residues. Germline-derived CDR1 and CDR2 are MGHRA and YSYEKL. V lost 7 bases to trimming and J lost 5 bases; unmatched junction nucleotides: 6. Here the CDR3 reads CASKVGGGDTQYF. CDR3 DNA: TGCGCCAGCAAAGTTGGGGGGGGAGATACGCAGTATTTT.

V is TRBV28 and J is TRBJ1-2, with 7 bases fitting TRBD1. There are 13 residues in the CDR3. J gave up 6 bases and V 6 bases, and 7 bases lay outside the gene matches. CDR1 is MDHEN, CDR2 SYDVKM, per germline. Here the CDR3 DNA reads TGTGCCAGCAGGGGCCCAGGGACAGATGGCTACACCTTC. This encodes CASRGPGTDGYTF.

The chain carries TRBV30 and TRBJ2-2; D not resolved. Germline lookup yields CDR1 GTSNPN and CDR2 SVGIG (reference sequence). The CDR3 sequence is 11 residues long. V dropped 4 bases and J dropped 7 bases, with 7 bases sitting between them. The CDR3 DNA reads as TGTGCCTGGACCTCCCGCGGGGAGCTGTTTTTT. Amino acid sequence: CAWTSRGELFF.

J is TRBJ1-6 and V is TRBV10-3; 8 bases agree with TRBD1. Germline CDR1 reads ENHRY; CDR2 reads SYGVKD. Unmatched junction bases numbered 7, after V lost 8 bases and J lost 7 bases. The CDR3 extends over 14 amino acids. CDR3 bases: TGTGCCATCTCCTCGACAGGGGAAAATTCACCCCTCCACTTT. It encodes CAISSTGENSPLHF.

A few counts support this clone. The genes are TRBV25-1 and TRBJ1-1; D ambiguous. Germline V gene lookup returns CDR1 MGHDK and CDR2 SYGVNS. The V and J ends lost 3 bases and 1 base respectively, with 9 bases between them. The CDR3 has 14 residues. CDR3 residues: CASSDSGWNTEAFF. CDR3 nucleotide sequence: TGTGCCAGCAGTGACTCGGGGTGGAACACTGAAGCTTTCTTT.

This clone was observed a few times. CDR3 in amino acids: CASSAPSSYNEQFF. The CDR3 coding sequence is TGTGCCAGCAGCGCTCCCAGCTCCTACAATGAGCAGTTCTTC. This chain joins TRBV6-5 and TRBJ2-1, with D uncertain. The CDR3 is 14 residues long. Germline V gene data show CDR1 as MNHEY and CDR2 as SVGAGI. The germline V and J ends were trimmed by 6 bases and 0 bases, with 9 bases remaining between them.

This chain uses TRBV20-1 with TRBJ2-3, with D uncertain. This CDR3 is built from 11 residues. The germline V and J ends were trimmed by 1 base and 7 bases, with 6 bases remaining between them. Germline lookup yields CDR1 DFQATT and CDR2 SNEGSKA (reference sequence). The CDR3 DNA reads as TGCAGTGCTAGAGGTGGGCATACGCAGTATTTT. Its translation is CSARGGHTQYF.

The rearrangement uses TRBV9 and TRBJ2-7; D is uncertain. The V and J ends lost 2 bases and 2 bases respectively, with 14 bases between them. CDR3 length equals 15 residues. Germline CDR1 is SGDLS and CDR2 is YYNGEE. The CDR3 sequence is CASSVKRSPTYEQYF. The DNA of the CDR3 is TGTGCCAGCAGCGTCAAGAGGTCACCGACCTACGAGCAGTACTTC.

The chain links TRBV14 to TRBJ2-5; the match to TRBD2 covers 7 bases. The end of the DNA is better explained by TRBJ2-7, so the J call may be wrong. Germline V gene lookup returns CDR1 SGHDN and CDR2 FVKESK. The CDR3 has 17 residues. The chain's CDR3 is CASSQEIAGVRTSEQYF. The CDR3, as DNA: TGTGCCAGCAGCCAAGAAATAGCGGGCGTGCGTACCTCCGAGCAGTACTTC.

The rearrangement joins TRBV13 to TRBJ1-6; D is unresolved. V gave up 5 bases and J gave up 0 bases, with 11 bases separating them. The CDR3 loop spans 16 amino acids. Germline V lookup: CDR1 PRHDT, CDR2 FYEKMQ (reference sequence). CDR3 protein: CASSLTESSYNSPLHF. The CDR3 bases are TGTGCCAGCAGCCTCACGGAGAGCTCCTATAATTCACCCCTCCACTTT.

To note about this clone: Distinct nucleotide sequences in the sample also encode this CDR3. The chain has TRBV11-2 and TRBJ1-1; no definite D call. There are 11 residues in the CDR3. Germline loops: CDR1 SGHAT, CDR2 FQNNGV. Trimming shortened V by 1 base and J by 6 bases, and 3 bases separated the two germline ends. CDR3 sequence: CASSLGAEAFF. The CDR3 DNA sequence: TGTGCCAGCAGCTTAGGCGCTGAAGCTTTCTTT.

The chain combines TRBV29-1 with TRBJ1-1; TRBD1 is a possible D gene (5 bases). Trimming removed 5 bases from V and 2 bases from J, with 15 bases in between. Germline V gene data show CDR1 as SQVTM and CDR2 as ANQGSEA. The CDR3 sequence is 14 residues long. The CDR3: CSVSNRLRNTEAFF. DNA for the CDR3: TGCAGCGTTAGTAACAGGCTTCGTAACACTGAAGCTTTCTTT.

The chain combines TRBV25-1 with TRBJ2-5; 16 nucleotides line up with TRBD2. With 3 bases clipped from V and 3 bases from J, the junction kept 4 bases outside the gene matches. Per the germline V gene, CDR1 is MGHDK and CDR2 is SYGVNS. The CDR3 runs 17 residues. The CDR3 region is CASSDPGLAGGEETQYF. The CDR3 DNA reads as TGTGCCAGCAGTGATCCGGGACTAGCGGGAGGGGAAGAGACCCAGTACTTC.

The chain has TRBV28 and TRBJ2-5; TRBD1 matches at 7 bases. The DNA end is more similar to TRBJ2-7, so the J call may be wrong. The CDR3 sequence is 12 residues long. Germline CDR1 MDHEN, CDR2 SYDVKM. The CDR3 sequence is CASRDRAYEQYF. Here the CDR3 DNA reads TGTGCCAGCCGGGACAGAGCCTACGAGCAGTACTTC.